The T cell receptor (beta chain) described here comes from a study of blood T cell repertoires in COVID-19. Study-level information: Sources were T cells, B-cell-depleted T cells, or PBMCs; the material itself was cDNA or gDNA.

As handled by the study authors: Counts of nucleated cells, estimated from reference gene primer amplification, were obtained. Clones were read by immunoSEQ multiplex PCR, and TCRdb kept only the in-frame ones, dropping some. V and J calls and clone size are copied from that table; D and trimming were computed from the DNA. The data show 35,000 to 45,000 clones, approximately 88% seen once. This TCR derives from a human donor in a cohort sampled during active COVID-19. Sequenced sample: peripheral blood.

The CDR3 bases are TGCAGTGCCAGTCGGGGGAATGAGCAGTTCTTC. It yields the protein CSASRGNEQFF. The genes are TRBV20-1 and TRBJ2-1; D might be TRBD2 (6 bases). The CDR3 is 11 residues long. V gave up 6 bases and J gave up 7 bases, with 10 bases separating them. The germline gives CDR1 DFQATT, CDR2 SNEGSKA (reference sequence).